These 4 T cell receptor beta chains originate from one sample sequenced in a study of blood T cell repertoires in COVID-19. Clones were sequenced by immunoSEQ multiplex PCR, and TCRdb holds only the in-frame ones, with some missing. The sample records 300,000 or so clones, about 90% being singletons. Sample: PBMCs or T cells enriched from blood (not recorded which). These receptors were obtained from a woman in her 30s who had recovered from COVID-19.

The chain joins TRBV4-1 to TRBJ2-1; 13 bases are shared with TRBD2. Germline trimming cut 3 bases from V and 0 bases from J; bases unmatched to any gene: 8. Germline values: CDR1 MGHRA, CDR2 YSYEKL. This CDR3 region has 19 residues. DNA for the CDR3: TGCGCCAGCAGCCACGTACTAGCGGGGGGGTTATTCTCCTACAATGAGCAGTTCTTC. Translated, it gives CASSHVLAGGLFSYNEQFF.

This clone came up once. The chain is built from TRBV4-1 and TRBJ2-7, with D perhaps matching TRBD2 (6 bases). V lost 1 base, J lost 2 bases, and 12 bases lay in between. This CDR3 spans 15 amino acids. Germline V gene sequence: CDR1 MGHRA, CDR2 YSYEKL. The DNA of the CDR3 is TGCGCCAGCAGCCAAGTGAGCGGGTTGGCCTACGAGCAGTACTTC. This gives the protein CASSQVSGLAYEQYF.

The chain employs TRBV7-8 and TRBJ2-2; 8 bases align to TRBD1. CDR1 and CDR2 (germline): SGHVS, FQNEAQ. Trimming removed 5 bases from V and 5 bases from J; junction bases left unmatched: 10. The CDR3 loop spans 16 amino acids. CDR3: CASSLMDRVETGELFF. CDR3 in DNA: TGTGCCAGCAGCCTAATGGACAGGGTGGAAACCGGGGAGCTGTTTTTT.

This clone was found a few times. Other DNA sequences from this sample encode an identical CDR3 as well. The chain couples TRBV12-3 or TRBV12-4 to TRBJ2-3; possible D gene TRBD2, 5 bases. The CDR3 spans 13 residues. Trimming took 3 bases from V and 3 from J, leaving 7 bases between them. CDR3 sequence: CASSFEGTDTQYF. Written as DNA, the CDR3 is TGTGCCAGCAGTTTCGAGGGTACAGATACGCAGTATTTT.